The 30 T cell receptor beta chains below all came from one sample that was sequenced in a study of T cells after yellow fever vaccination. MiXCR, run by TCRdb on the 5' RACE reads, gives a single entry per CDR3 protein. The profile shows about 330,000 distinct CDR3 sequences, 8% to 9.5% of them singletons. This sample comprised PBMCs, obtained 35 to 50 days after the first yellow fever vaccination. These receptors were taken from a man between 18 and 35 years old who received the YFV17D yellow fever vaccine.

The chain links TRBV4-3 to TRBJ2-1, with TRBD2 matching over 11 bases. This CDR3 spans 17 amino acids. Germline CDR1 is LGHNA and CDR2 is YSLEER. V lost 0 bases and J lost 12; bases outside the gene matches: 13. This CDR3 reads CASSQDYPLAGGRVQFF. The DNA of the CDR3 is TGCGCCAGCAGCCAAGATTATCCTCTAGCGGGGGGTAGGGTGCAGTTCTTC.

This clonotype was observed a few times. This chain uses TRBV4-1 with TRBJ2-1; no reliable D call. The V gene's germline CDR1 is MGHRA and CDR2 YSYEKL. The CDR3 contains 14 residues. V lost 1 base and J lost 6, with 10 bases in between. The CDR3 region is CASSQVYEFNEQFF. CDR3 DNA sequence: TGCGCCAGCAGCCAAGTGTATGAGTTCAATGAGCAGTTCTTC.

This clonotype was seen a handful of times. This chain connects TRBV7-2 to TRBJ2-1; 8 bases fit TRBD2. The germline V gene encodes CDR1 SGHTA and CDR2 FQGNSA. Germline trimming cut 5 bases from V and 6 bases from J; bases unmatched to any gene: 6. The CDR3 runs 14 residues. CDR3 sequence reads: CASSTGLAVNEQFF. In nucleotides, the CDR3 is TGTGCCAGCAGCACCGGACTAGCTGTCAATGAGCAGTTCTTC.

V gene TRBV5-1 combines with J gene TRBJ1-5, with TRBD1 identical over 7 bases. The CDR3 consists of 17 residues. J lost 2 bases, V lost 0 bases, and 8 bases had no gene match. The germline V gene has CDR1 SGHRS and CDR2 YFSETQ. CDR3 nucleotide sequence: TGCGCCAGCAGCTTGGCTCGACAGGGTGGAGGCAATCAGCCCCAGCATTTT. Translation gives CASSLARQGGGNQPQHF.

The chain is built from TRBV7-2 and TRBJ2-3; D is undetermined. The CDR3 is 14 amino acids. V dropped 5 bases and J dropped 3 bases, with 12 bases sitting between them. CDR1 is SGHTA, CDR2 FQGNSA, per germline. The CDR3 loop is CASSMYADTDTQYF. The DNA of the CDR3 is TGTGCCAGCAGCATGTATGCGGATACAGATACGCAGTATTTT.

This clonotype was counted between two and nine times. This chain uses TRBV6-1 with TRBJ2-5, with TRBD2 matching 12 bases. V gave up 6 bases and J gave up 1 base; unmatched junction bases: 6. Germline V CDR1 and CDR2: MNHNS, SASEGT. The CDR3 is 16 residues long. The CDR3 protein is CASRPTSGGLQETQYF. Here the CDR3 DNA reads TGTGCCAGCAGGCCCACTAGCGGGGGGCTCCAAGAGACCCAGTACTTC.

This clonotype was seen more than once but under ten times. J is TRBJ1-2 and V is TRBV5-1; D unclear. This CDR3 is 15 amino acids long. CDR1 SGHRS and CDR2 YFSETQ come from the germline V gene. The V gene lost 0 bases and the J gene lost 2 bases, with 11 bases spanning the gap. The CDR3 coding sequence is TGCGCCAGCAGCTTGGAATCGGCCAGCAACTATGGCTACACCTTC. This gives the protein CASSLESASNYGYTF.

This chain joins TRBV29-1 and TRBJ2-6; D is possibly TRBD2 (5 bases). Trimming shortened V by 5 bases and J by 2 bases, and 10 bases separated the two germline ends. Germline CDR1 is SQVTM and CDR2 is ANQGSEA. This CDR3 comprises 14 residues. CDR3 sequence (DNA): TGCAGCGTTTACGCCGGGACTGGGGCCAACGTCCTGACTTTC. Residues: CSVYAGTGANVLTF.

In regard to this clonotype: The junction shows a germline mismatch at one end, possibly a read error. The chain combines TRBV4-1 with TRBJ1-2, with D uncertain. The CDR3 totals 15 residues. Germline V gives CDR1 MGHRA, CDR2 YSYEKL. CDR3 in amino acids: CASSQVGPGNSGYTF. CDR3 sequence (DNA): TGCGCCAGCAGCCAAGTCGGACCGGGGAACTCTGGCTACACCTTC.

This clonotype turned up a few times. The rearrangement joins TRBV24-1 to TRBJ1-6; the D gene is possibly TRBD1 (6 bases). The CDR3 sequence is 13 residues long. V lost 12 bases, J lost 7 bases, and 15 bases lay in between. Germline CDR1 KGHDR, CDR2 SFDVKD. This CDR3 is CAVIQGGNSPLHF. CDR3 nucleotides: TGTGCCGTCATACAGGGTGGAAATTCACCCCTCCACTTT.

This clonotype has just a few counts. This sequence joins TRBV5-1 and TRBJ1-2; 7 bases line up with TRBD1. Germline-derived CDR1 and CDR2 are SGHRS and YFSETQ. V gave up 0 bases and J gave up 5 bases; unmatched junction bases: 7. The length of the CDR3 is 15 residues. CDR3 region: CASSLAASGGYGYTF. CDR3 in DNA: TGCGCCAGCAGCTTGGCCGCCTCAGGGGGATATGGCTACACCTTC. Combining the CDR3 with reference TRBV5-1 and TRBJ1-2 gives the whole variable domain KAGVTQTPRYLIKTRGQQVTLSCSPISGHRSVSWYQQTPGQGLQFLFEYFSETQRNKGNFPGRFSGRQFSNSRSEMNVSTLELGDSALYLCASSLAASGGYGYTFGSGTRLTVV.

V and J are TRBV7-9 and TRBJ2-1; 9 bases agree with TRBD1. Trimming removed 7 bases from V and 6 bases from J; junction bases left unmatched: 7. The CDR3 contains 14 residues. Germline assignment: CDR1 SEHNR and CDR2 FQNEAQ (reference sequence). CDR3: CASTGTGPINEQFF. The CDR3 DNA reads TGTGCCAGCACGGGGACAGGGCCCATCAATGAGCAGTTCTTC.

The gene calls are TRBV12-5 and TRBJ2-7; unclear D gene. The CDR3 is 15 amino acids. Trimming left V 3 bases short and J 2 bases short, with 14 bases between. Germline V lookup: CDR1 LGHNT, CDR2 FRNRAP. The CDR3 is CASGLSAPAPYEQYF. CDR3 coding DNA: TGTGCTAGTGGTTTATCGGCCCCGGCCCCCTACGAGCAGTACTTC.

The rearrangement joins TRBV4-1 to TRBJ2-3; 8 nucleotides agree with TRBD2. The CDR3 loop spans 20 amino acids. V was clipped by 0 bases and J by 3 bases; unmatched bases: 17. In germline, CDR1 is MGHRA, CDR2 YSYEKL. The CDR3 protein is CASSQDRLRVEGGGTDTQYF. The CDR3 bases are TGCGCCAGCAGCCAAGATCGTCTCAGGGTGGAAGGCGGGGGGACAGATACGCAGTATTTT.

This clonotype turned up a few times. This chain links TRBV12-3 or TRBV12-4 with TRBJ1-1; 11 bases align to TRBD1. CDR3 length equals 17 residues. V lost 4 bases and J lost 3; bases outside the gene matches: 10. CDR3 residues: CASSSLRDRGKYTEAFF. DNA for the CDR3: TGTGCCAGCAGTTCTCTCCGGGACAGGGGGAAATACACTGAAGCTTTCTTT.

The V and J genes are TRBV7-9 and TRBJ2-6; possible D gene TRBD2, 5 bases. Germline CDR1 and CDR2: SEHNR and FQNEAQ (reference sequence). The CDR3 contains 16 residues. With 2 bases removed from V and 8 bases from J, the gap between germline ends came to 16 bases. The CDR3 is CASSLSGRALSNVLTF. As DNA, the CDR3 is TGTGCCAGCAGCTTATCCGGGCGGGCCCTATCCAACGTCCTGACTTTC.

The V and J genes are TRBV30 and TRBJ1-6; no reliable D call. This CDR3 spans 13 amino acids. V was trimmed by 8 bases and J by 9 bases, leaving 17 bases between them. Germline V CDR1 and CDR2: GTSNPN, SVGIG (reference sequence). The CDR3 is CAGGYLGSSPLHF. In DNA, the CDR3 is TGTGCCGGCGGTTACTTGGGGAGTTCACCCCTCCACTTT.

This clonotype showed up just a few times. This chain uses TRBV7-8 with TRBJ2-3; D gene uncertain. Trimming left V 2 bases short and J 2 bases short, with 14 bases between. The CDR3 has 16 residues. Looked up from germline, CDR1 is SGHVS and CDR2 is FQNEAQ. Here the CDR3 reads CASSLLRGRNTDTQYF. The CDR3 region has the DNA TGTGCCAGCAGCTTACTCCGAGGACGGAACACAGATACGCAGTATTTT.

This clonotype was observed at least ten times. The V gene is TRBV5-1, the J gene TRBJ1-1; 7 bases line up with TRBD1. Germline CDR1 SGHRS, CDR2 YFSETQ. The CDR3 is 14 amino acids. The trim removed 2 bases at V and 0 bases at J, leaving 1 base unmatched. CDR3: CASSFDRVNTEAFF. CDR3 in DNA: TGCGCCAGCAGCTTCGACAGGGTGAACACTGAAGCTTTCTTT.

The chain uses TRBV20-1 and TRBJ2-5; D is possibly TRBD1 (7 bases). V lost 6 bases, J lost 5 bases, and 22 bases lay in between. This CDR3 has 15 residues. Germline V gene sequence: CDR1 DFQATT, CDR2 SNEGSKA (reference sequence). The CDR3 sequence: CSAPSEGARWETQYF. In DNA form, the CDR3 reads TGCAGTGCCCCTTCGGAGGGGGCGAGGTGGGAGACCCAGTACTTC.

About this clonotype: An end of the junction does not agree with germline; a read error may underlie this. This CDR3 reads CCARDRRKGTNEKLFF. The CDR3 bases are TGCTGTGCTAGAGATCGGAGAAAGGGTACTAATGAAAAACTGTTTTTT. V and J are TRBV20-1 and TRBJ1-4; D gene unclear. Germline V gene data show CDR1 as DFQATT and CDR2 as SNEGSKA (reference sequence). This CDR3 region has 16 residues.

The chain joins TRBV6-2 or TRBV6-3 to TRBJ2-2; D unclear. CDR1 and CDR2 (germline): MNHEY, SVGEGT. This CDR3 is built from 15 residues. Trimming took off 7 bases at V and 0 bases at J, with 12 bases between the two ends. The CDR3 spells CASTDALPNTGELFF. CDR3 sequence (DNA): TGTGCCAGCACGGACGCCCTGCCGAACACCGGGGAGCTGTTTTTT.

The chain is built from TRBV6-5 and TRBJ2-7; D gene ambiguous. This CDR3 is 14 amino acids long. V was cut by 0 bases and J by 5 bases, with 11 bases left in between. Per germline, CDR1 MNHEY and CDR2 SVGAGI. CDR3: CASSYSSAPDEQYF. The CDR3, as DNA: TGTGCCAGCAGTTACTCGTCCGCCCCTGACGAGCAGTACTTC.

V gene TRBV7-2 combines with J gene TRBJ2-3, with 10 positions matching TRBD2. CDR3 length equals 15 residues. Germline V gene sequence: CDR1 SGHTA, CDR2 FQGNSA. The V and J ends lost 5 bases and 2 bases, in that order; junction bases with no gene match: 4. Written as DNA, the CDR3 is TGTGCCAGCAGCCAACTAGCGGGAACCACAGATACGCAGTATTTT. Its protein is CASSQLAGTTDTQYF.

For this clonotype: Given a much more abundant clone one base away, this may be a read error. The V and J genes are TRBV7-7 and TRBJ2-2; D is undetermined. Germline CDR1 SSHAT, CDR2 FNYEAQ (reference sequence). The length of the CDR3 is 14 residues. For the CDR3, the DNA is TGTGCCAGCAGCTTAGTCAGGAACACCCGGGAGCTGTTTTTT. It codes for CASSLVRNTRELFF.

V usage is TRBV20-1 and J usage is TRBJ2-1; possibly TRBD2 for D (6 bases). Trimming cost V 5 bases and J 1 base, with 15 bases left between them. In germline, CDR1 is DFQATT, CDR2 SNEGSKA (reference sequence). The CDR3 has 15 residues. Here the CDR3 DNA reads TGCAGTGCTCCCGCCGGGGGTCCTTCCTACAATGAGCAGTTCTTC. This translates into CSAPAGGPSYNEQFF.

J is TRBJ1-1 and V is TRBV11-2; D perhaps matches TRBD1 (5 bases). The CDR3 consists of 15 residues. The germline V gene encodes CDR1 SGHAT and CDR2 FQNNGV. The V and J ends lost 0 bases and 5 bases respectively, with 13 bases between them. In nucleotides, the CDR3 is TGTGCCAGCAGCTTAGATCCCGGGGGTAAAACTGAAGCTTTCTTT. Its translation is CASSLDPGGKTEAFF.

The chain is built from TRBV20-1 and TRBJ2-1, with a weak D call TRBD2 (5 bases). CDR3 length: 15 amino acids. Trimming took 4 bases from V and 2 from J, leaving 15 bases between them. Germline V gene data show CDR1 as DFQATT and CDR2 as SNEGSKA (reference sequence). As DNA, the CDR3 is TGCAGTGCTACAGCCCCCAGCGGAGCCTACAATGAGCAGTTCTTC. Protein product: CSATAPSGAYNEQFF.

This clonotype was counted at least ten times. The chain uses TRBV6-5 and TRBJ2-3; no definite D call. Germline V gives CDR1 MNHEY, CDR2 SVGAGI. V was shortened by 4 bases and J by 4 bases, with 12 bases between the two germline ends. The CDR3 length is 14 residues. CDR3 protein: CASSSGPAADTQYF. CDR3 DNA sequence: TGTGCCAGCAGTTCCGGTCCGGCGGCAGATACGCAGTATTTT.

The chain combines TRBV6-2 or TRBV6-3 with TRBJ2-7; D might be TRBD2 (6 bases). Germline V gene data show CDR1 as MNHEY and CDR2 as SVGEGT. V lost 5 bases, J lost 6 bases, and 11 bases lay in between. The CDR3 length is 12 residues. For the CDR3, the DNA is TGTGCCAGCAGTACGCGGGGCGGCGAGCAGTACTTC. The encoded protein is CASSTRGGEQYF.